This T cell receptor beta chain was found in a study of cytomegalovirus exposure and HLA in healthy donors. The germline V gene has CDR1 SGHTA and CDR2 FQGNSA. V was shortened by 1 base and J by 7 bases, with 14 bases between the two germline ends. There are 16 residues in the CDR3. Amplification used 60 Vbeta primers and 13 Jbeta primers. Profiling relied on immunoSEQ multiplex PCR, and the TCRdb table lists in-frame clones only, not all of them. The sample holds 120,000 or so clones, around 80% seen once. The receptor was isolated from a young man in good health and CMV-seronegative. The V and J genes are TRBV7-2 and TRBJ1-6; D perhaps matches TRBD1 (6 bases). The source material was PBMCs. For the CDR3, the DNA is TGTGCCAGCAGCTTAGGAGGGGGGGGTCCGAATTCACCCCTCCACTTT. Its protein product is CASSLGGGGPNSPLHF.